Detailed here is one TCR beta chain. Its target is unknown. The CDR3 is 19 residues long. V was trimmed by 3 bases and J by 7 bases, leaving 29 bases between them. The germline V gene encodes CDR1 SGHRS and CDR2 YFSETQ. PCR used 60 Vbeta primers and 13 Jbeta primers. Clones were read by immunoSEQ multiplex PCR, and TCRdb kept only the in-frame ones, dropping some. The data hold approximately 130,000 clones, with about three quarters observed a single time. The source of the sample is a study of cytomegalovirus exposure and HLA in healthy donors. Study-level findings and limits: Some TCR beta chains (more than 150 of them) were listed as cytomegalovirus-associated.

The sample taken for sequencing was PBMCs. The chain uses TRBV5-1 and TRBJ2-1, with TRBD1 as a possible D gene (6 bases). This sequence was found in a man aged 25 to 40 in good health and CMV-seronegative. The CDR3 loop reads CASSWGHGTGAGLRNEQFF. The CDR3 bases are TGCGCCAGCAGCTGGGGACACGGAACGGGTGCGGGCCTTAGGAATGAGCAGTTCTTC.